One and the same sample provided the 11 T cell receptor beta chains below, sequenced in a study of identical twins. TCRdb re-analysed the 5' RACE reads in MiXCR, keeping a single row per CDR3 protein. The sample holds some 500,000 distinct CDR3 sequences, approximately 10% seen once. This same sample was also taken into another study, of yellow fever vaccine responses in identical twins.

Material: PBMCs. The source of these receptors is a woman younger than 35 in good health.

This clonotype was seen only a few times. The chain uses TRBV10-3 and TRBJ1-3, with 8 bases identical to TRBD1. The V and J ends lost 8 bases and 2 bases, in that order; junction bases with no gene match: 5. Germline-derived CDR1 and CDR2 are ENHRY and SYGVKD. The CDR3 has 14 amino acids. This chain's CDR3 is CAIAQQGAGNTIYF. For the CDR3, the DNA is TGTGCCATCGCCCAACAGGGGGCTGGAAACACCATATATTTT.

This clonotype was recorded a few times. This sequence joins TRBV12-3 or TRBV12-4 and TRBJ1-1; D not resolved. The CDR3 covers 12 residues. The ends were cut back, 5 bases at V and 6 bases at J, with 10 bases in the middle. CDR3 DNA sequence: TGTGCCAGCAGTCCCGACACCGCTGAAGCTTTCTTT. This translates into CASSPDTAEAFF.

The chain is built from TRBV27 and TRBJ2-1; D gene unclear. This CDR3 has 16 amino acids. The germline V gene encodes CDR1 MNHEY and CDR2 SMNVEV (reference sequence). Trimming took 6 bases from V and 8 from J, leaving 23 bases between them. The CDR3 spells CASSVVGQPSSDEQFF. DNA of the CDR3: TGTGCCAGCAGCGTGGTGGGCCAGCCGAGCTCGGATGAGCAGTTCTTC.

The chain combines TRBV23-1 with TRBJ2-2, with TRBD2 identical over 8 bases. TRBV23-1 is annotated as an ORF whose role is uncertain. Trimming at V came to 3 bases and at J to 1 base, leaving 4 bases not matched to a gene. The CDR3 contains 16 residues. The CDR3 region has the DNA TGCGCCAGCAGTCACCCGGGACTAGGGAACACCGGGGAGCTGTTTTTT. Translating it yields CASSHPGLGNTGELFF.

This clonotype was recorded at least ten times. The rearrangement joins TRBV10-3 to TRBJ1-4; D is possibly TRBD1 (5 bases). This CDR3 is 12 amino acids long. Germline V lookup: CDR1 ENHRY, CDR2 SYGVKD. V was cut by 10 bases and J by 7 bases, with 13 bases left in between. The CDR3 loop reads CASQGRGEKLFF. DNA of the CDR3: TGTGCCAGCCAGGGTCGAGGTGAAAAACTGTTTTTT.

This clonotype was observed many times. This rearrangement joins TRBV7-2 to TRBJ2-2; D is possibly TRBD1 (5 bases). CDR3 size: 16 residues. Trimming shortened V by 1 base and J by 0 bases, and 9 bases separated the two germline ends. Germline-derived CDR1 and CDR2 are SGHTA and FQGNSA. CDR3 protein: CASSLGQGSNTGELFF. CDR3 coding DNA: TGTGCCAGCAGCTTAGGGCAGGGATCGAACACCGGGGAGCTGTTTTTT.

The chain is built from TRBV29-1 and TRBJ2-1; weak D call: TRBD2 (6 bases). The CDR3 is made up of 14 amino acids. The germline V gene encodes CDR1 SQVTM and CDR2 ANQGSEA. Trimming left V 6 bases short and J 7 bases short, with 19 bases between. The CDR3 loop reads CSVDRDWPGNEQFF. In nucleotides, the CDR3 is TGCAGCGTGGACCGGGACTGGCCGGGGAATGAGCAGTTCTTC.

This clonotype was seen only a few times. The CDR3 region has the DNA TGTGCCAGCAGTTTTAGAGGGTTTGAAGGGTACGAGCAGTACTTC. It is translated as CASSFRGFEGYEQYF. V and J are TRBV12-3 or TRBV12-4 and TRBJ2-7; TRBD2 is a possible D gene (5 bases). Deletions cut 3 bases from V and 4 bases from J, with 16 bases between. This CDR3 has 15 residues.

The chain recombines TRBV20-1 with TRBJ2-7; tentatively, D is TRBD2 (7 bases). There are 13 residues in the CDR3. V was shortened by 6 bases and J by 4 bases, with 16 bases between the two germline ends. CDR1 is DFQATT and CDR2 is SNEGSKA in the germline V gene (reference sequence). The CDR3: CSASPRGGYEQYF. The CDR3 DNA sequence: TGCAGTGCCAGTCCAAGGGGGGGATACGAGCAGTACTTC.

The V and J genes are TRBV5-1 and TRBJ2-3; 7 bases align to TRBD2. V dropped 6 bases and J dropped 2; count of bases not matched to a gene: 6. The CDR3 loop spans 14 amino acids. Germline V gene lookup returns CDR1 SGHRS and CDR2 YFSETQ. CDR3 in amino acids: CASNAWDYTDTQYF. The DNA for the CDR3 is TGCGCCAGCAATGCGTGGGACTACACAGATACGCAGTATTTT.

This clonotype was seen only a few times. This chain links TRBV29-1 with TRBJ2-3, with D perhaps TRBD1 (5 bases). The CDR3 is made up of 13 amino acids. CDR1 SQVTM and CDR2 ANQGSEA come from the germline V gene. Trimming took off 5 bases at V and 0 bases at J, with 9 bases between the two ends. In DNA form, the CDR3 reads TGCAGCGTTCGGACACCTAGCACAGATACGCAGTATTTT. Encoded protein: CSVRTPSTDTQYF.